This T cell receptor (beta chain) was observed in a study of blood T cell repertoires in COVID-19. The sample holds one count of this clone. Sequenced by immunoSEQ multiplex PCR; TCRdb stores in-frame clones only, minus some. Of some 73,000 clones in the sample, around nine tenths were seen once. The CDR3 is 16 residues long. The V end was cut by 0 bases, the J end by 5 bases, with 15 bases between. Germline V CDR1 and CDR2: MNHNS, SASEGT. The TCR comes from an older man with COVID-19, enrolled during active disease. The chain joins TRBV6-1 to TRBJ2-3; a weak D match, TRBD2 (6 bases). The specimen sequenced was peripheral blood. The CDR3 DNA follows: TGTGCCAGCAGTGAAGCTGGGCGGGGAACGGGAGATACGCAGTATTTT. It yields the protein CASSEAGRGTGDTQYF.